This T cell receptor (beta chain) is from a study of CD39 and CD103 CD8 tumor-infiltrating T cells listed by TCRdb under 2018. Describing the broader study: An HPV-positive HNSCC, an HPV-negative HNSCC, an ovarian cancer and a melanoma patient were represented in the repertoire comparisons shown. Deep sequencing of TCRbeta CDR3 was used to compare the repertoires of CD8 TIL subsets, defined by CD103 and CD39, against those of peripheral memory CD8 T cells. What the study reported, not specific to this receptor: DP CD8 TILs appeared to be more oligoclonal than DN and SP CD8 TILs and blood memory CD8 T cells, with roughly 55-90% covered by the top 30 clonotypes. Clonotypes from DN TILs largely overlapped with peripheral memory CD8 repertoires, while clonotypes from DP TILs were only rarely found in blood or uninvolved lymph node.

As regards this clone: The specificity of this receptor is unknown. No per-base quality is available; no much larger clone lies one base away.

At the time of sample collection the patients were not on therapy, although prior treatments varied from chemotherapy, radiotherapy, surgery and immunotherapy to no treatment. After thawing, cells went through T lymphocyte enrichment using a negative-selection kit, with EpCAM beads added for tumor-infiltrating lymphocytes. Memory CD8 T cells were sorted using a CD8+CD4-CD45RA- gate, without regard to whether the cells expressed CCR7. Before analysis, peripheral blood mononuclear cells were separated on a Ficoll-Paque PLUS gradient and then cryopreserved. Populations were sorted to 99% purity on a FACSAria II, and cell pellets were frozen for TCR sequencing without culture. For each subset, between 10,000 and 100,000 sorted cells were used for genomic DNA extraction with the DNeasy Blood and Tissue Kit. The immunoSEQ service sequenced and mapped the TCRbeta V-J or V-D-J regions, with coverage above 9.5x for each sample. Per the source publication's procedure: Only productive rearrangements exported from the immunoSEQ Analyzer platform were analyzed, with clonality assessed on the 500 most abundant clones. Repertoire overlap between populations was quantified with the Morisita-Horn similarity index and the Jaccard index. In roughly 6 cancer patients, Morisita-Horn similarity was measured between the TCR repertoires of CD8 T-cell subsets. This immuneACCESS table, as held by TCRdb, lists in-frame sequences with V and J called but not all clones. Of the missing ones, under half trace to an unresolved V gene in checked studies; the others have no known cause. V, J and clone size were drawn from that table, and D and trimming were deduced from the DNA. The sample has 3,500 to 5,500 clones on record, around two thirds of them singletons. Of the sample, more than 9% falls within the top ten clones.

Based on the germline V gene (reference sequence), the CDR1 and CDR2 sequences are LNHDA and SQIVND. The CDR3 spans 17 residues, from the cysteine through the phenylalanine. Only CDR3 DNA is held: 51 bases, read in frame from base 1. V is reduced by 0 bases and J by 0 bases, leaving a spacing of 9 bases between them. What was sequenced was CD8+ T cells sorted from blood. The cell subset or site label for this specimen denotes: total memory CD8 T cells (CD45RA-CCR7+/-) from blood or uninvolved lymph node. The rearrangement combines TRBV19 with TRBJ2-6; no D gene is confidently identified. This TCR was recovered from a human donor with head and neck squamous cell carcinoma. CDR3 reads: CASSIDYYRSGANVLTF. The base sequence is TGTGCCAGTAGTATAGATTATTATCGCTCTGGGGCCAACGTCCTGACTTTC.